Listed below are T cell receptor beta chains from one sample, sequenced in a study of cytomegalovirus exposure and HLA in healthy donors. Some clones are missing from TCRdb's copy, which holds only in-frame ones; the method was immunoSEQ multiplex PCR. The table includes about 140,000 clones, 79% detected once. The sequencing input was PBMCs. Receptors were obtained from a female donor in good health and CMV-seronegative. Each CDR3 is given with its conserved first and last residue. The D gene is left open where the match is weak. Clone size is given for some rows only: seen once, a few or many times, or a class if the clone is expanded.

V	J	size	D	DNA	CDR3
TRBV6-5	TRBJ2-7	-	-	TGTGCCAGCAGTTACTCGATTGGGCCCGGGGCCTACGAGCAGTACTTC	CASSYSIGPGAYEQYF
TRBV15	TRBJ2-7	-	-	TGTGCCACCAGCAGAAACCCCATGGGGCACGGGCGAACCTACGAGCAGTACTTC	CATSRNPMGHGRTYEQYF
TRBV11-3	TRBJ2-4	once	-	TGTGCCAGCAGCTTAGATCGCTCAGGATCCTTAGCCAAAAACATTCAGTACTTC	CASSLDRSGSLAKNIQYF
TRBV29-1	TRBJ2-3	-	-	TGCAGCACCCGGGCGCGGGCGAGCACAGATACGCAGTATTTT	CSTRARASTDTQYF
TRBV30	TRBJ2-5	-	TRBD2	TGTGCCTGGAGTGTCTGGGGAGGGGAGACCCAGTACTTC	CAWSVWGGETQYF
TRBV29-1	TRBJ2-5	-	-	TGCAGCGTTGATGAGGGCCCGCAAGAGACCCAGTACTTC	CSVDEGPQETQYF
TRBV11-2	TRBJ1-1	-	-	TGTGCCAGCAGCCGGGGGGGGCAGTGGGACACTGAAGCTTTCTTT	CASSRGGQWDTEAFF
TRBV7-9	TRBJ2-7	few	-	TGTGCCAGCAGCGGCGAGGGCTCCGCCACCGAGCAGTACTTC	CASSGEGSATEQYF
TRBV7-6	TRBJ2-7	-	TRBD1	TGTGCCAGCAGTCCCTTAGGACAGGGGGCGACCTACGAGCAGTACTTC	CASSPLGQGATYEQYF
TRBV12-5	TRBJ2-2	-	TRBD1	TGTGCTAGTGGTTACACAGGGGGCAGCAGGGCCGGGGAGCTGTTTTTT	CASGYTGGSRAGELFF
TRBV9	TRBJ1-1	-	-	TGTGCCAGCAGCGTCGGCCAGGGGAACACTGAAGCTTTCTTT	CASSVGQGNTEAFF
TRBV5-1	TRBJ2-1	once	TRBD2	TGCGCCAGCAGCTTGTACTGGCGGGAGGAGAGGGACAATGAGCAGTTCTTC	CASSLYWREERDNEQFF
TRBV5-5	TRBJ2-7	-	-	TGTGCCAGCAGCCCGACGGGGAGTAACGAGCAGTACTTC	CASSPTGSNEQYF
TRBV11-2	TRBJ1-2	-	TRBD1	TGTGCCAGCAGCTTAGCCCCCGTTCCGGGACAGGGATTTGGCTACACCTTC	CASSLAPVPGQGFGYTF
TRBV7-2	TRBJ2-5	-	TRBD1	TGTGCCAGCAGCCCACGGTCCGGGCAGGGGGCAGTGGAGACCCAGTACTTC	CASSPRSGQGAVETQYF
TRBV9	TRBJ2-3	-	TRBD2	TGTGCCAGCAGCGCAAGTACCGGGACTAGCATAAATACGCAGTATTTT	CASSASTGTSINTQYF
TRBV30	TRBJ2-5	-	-	TGTGCCTGGAGTGTAAGAGCCAGGGAGACCCAGTACTTC	CAWSVRARETQYF
TRBV5-1	TRBJ1-1	-	-	TGCGCCAGCAGCCTCGACTCCCGGGGGGCCGGACAGCTCGTTTCGGGAAACGAAGCTTTCTTT	CASSLDSRGAGQLVSGNEAFF
TRBV5-1	TRBJ1-1	-	TRBD1	TGCGCCAGCAGCATACAGGGGGAGAACACTGAAGCTTTCTTT	CASSIQGENTEAFF
TRBV5-1	TRBJ2-5	-	TRBD1	TGCGCCAGCAGCTTGGGGGGACAGACAAGCCGTGGAGAGACCCAGTACTTC	CASSLGGQTSRGETQYF
TRBV5-6	TRBJ1-1	few	-	TGTGCCAGCATTTTGCGGCTCCTGAACACTGAAGCTTTCTTT	CASILRLLNTEAFF
TRBV5-4	TRBJ2-5	-	TRBD1	TGTGCCAGCAGCTTGGCTCTCACGACAGGGAAAGAGACCCAGTACTTC	CASSLALTTGKETQYF
TRBV14	TRBJ2-3	-	-	TGTGCCAGCAGCCAGGGCACAGCGCAGTATTTT	CASSQGTAQYF
TRBV5-4	TRBJ2-5	-	TRBD2	TGTGCCAGCAGCGCCAAACTAGCGGGGGGAGAGACCCAGTACTTC	CASSAKLAGGETQYF
TRBV20-1	TRBJ2-7	-	-	TGCAGTGCTAGACAGGATTACGAGCAGTACTTC	CSARQDYEQYF
TRBV6-5	TRBJ1-2	-	-	TGTGCCAGCAGTCCGGACGGGGACTATGGCTACACCTTC	CASSPDGDYGYTF
TRBV30	TRBJ1-2	-	-	TGTGCCTGGAGTGGACGGACTATTCTTAACTATGGCTACACCTTC	CAWSGRTILNYGYTF
TRBV7-3	TRBJ2-3	-	-	TGTGCCAGCAGCTCCGGACAGTCGAGCACAGATACGCAGTATTTT	CASSSGQSSTDTQYF
TRBV4-1	TRBJ1-2	-	TRBD1	TGCGCCAGCAGCCATCCCAGTAACAGGGGGCGGCGACATGGCTACACCTTC	CASSHPSNRGRRHGYTF
TRBV13	TRBJ2-6	-	-	TGTGCCAGCAGCTCGCGGTTCGCCGGGGCCAACGTCCTGACTTTC	CASSSRFAGANVLTF
TRBV7-9	TRBJ2-7	-	-	TGTGCCAGCAGCTCAACCTTCGGCGCGGTCGAGCAGTACTTC	CASSSTFGAVEQYF
TRBV6-6	TRBJ1-6	-	TRBD1	TGTGCCAGCACCGACCCGGGACAGGGAGATTCACCCCTCCACTTT	CASTDPGQGDSPLHF
TRBV5-6	TRBJ2-1	-	-	TGTGCCAGCACCGGGGGACAGATCTACAATGAGCAGTTCTTC	CASTGGQIYNEQFF
TRBV6-5	TRBJ2-2	-	-	TGTGCCAGCAAGAGGGACACCGGGGAGCTGTTTTTT	CASKRDTGELFF
TRBV7-2	TRBJ2-7	-	TRBD2	TGTGCCAGCAGCTTAGGAACTAGCGGGAGGATCCTTTACGAGCAGTACTTC	CASSLGTSGRILYEQYF
TRBV4-1	TRBJ2-3	-	TRBD2	TGCGCCAGCAGCCAAGAGCGGGAGGATACGCAGTATTTT	CASSQEREDTQYF
TRBV9	TRBJ2-3	few	-	TGTGCCAGCAGCGTAGGAGCGACTAGCACAGATACGCAGTATTTT	CASSVGATSTDTQYF
TRBV6-5	TRBJ2-3	few	TRBD1	TGTGCCAGCACACCGGGACAGCCAGCGACAGATACGCAGTATTTT	CASTPGQPATDTQYF
TRBV9	TRBJ1-2	-	-	TGTGCCAGCAGCCTTCAGGAAAACTATGGCTACACCTTC	CASSLQENYGYTF
TRBV5-5	TRBJ2-7	-	-	TGTGCCAGCAGCTTGGGGCAGTTTGGGAGCGAGCAGTACTTC	CASSLGQFGSEQYF
TRBV30	TRBJ2-7	-	TRBD1	TGTGCCTGGACTAGGGACAGGGGGCGCGAGCAGTACTTC	CAWTRDRGREQYF
TRBV5-6	TRBJ2-7	few	-	TGTGCCAGCAGCTTGTTAGGGGCCTACGAGCAGTACTTC	CASSLLGAYEQYF
TRBV25-1	TRBJ2-5	-	-	TGTGCCAGCAGTTCTGCGCGGGGGCCAGGGGAGACCCAGTACTTC	CASSSARGPGETQYF
TRBV25-1	TRBJ1-4	-	-	TGTGCCAGCAGTGAAGGGATGACAGCAACTAATGAAAAACTGTTTTTT	CASSEGMTATNEKLFF
TRBV5-4	TRBJ2-3	-	-	TGTGCCAGCAGCCCATACCGCGGGACCGGAGATACGCAGTATTTT	CASSPYRGTGDTQYF
TRBV10-3	TRBJ2-5	-	TRBD2	TGTGCCATCAGTGAGTTGCGGACTAGCCTCCCGGCGACCCAGTACTTC	CAISELRTSLPATQYF
TRBV27	TRBJ2-3	-	TRBD2	TGTGCCAGCAGTGCCATCGGACTAGCAGCTAGCACAGATACGCAGTATTTT	CASSAIGLAASTDTQYF
TRBV4-1	TRBJ2-1	few	-	TGCGCCAGCAGCCTGGTGGTCTCGGACAATGAGCAGTTCTTC	CASSLVVSDNEQFF
TRBV5-1	TRBJ2-7	-	TRBD1	TGCGCCAGCAGCTTGGAACAGGGGGTTGGCGAGCAGTACTTC	CASSLEQGVGEQYF
TRBV2	TRBJ2-3	-	-	TGTGCCAGCAGTGAATTGGCGGCCACAGATACGCAGTATTTT	CASSELAATDTQYF
TRBV25-1	TRBJ1-1	-	-	TGTGCCAGCAGATCCGGCGGGCGGACTGAAGCTTTCTTT	CASRSGGRTEAFF